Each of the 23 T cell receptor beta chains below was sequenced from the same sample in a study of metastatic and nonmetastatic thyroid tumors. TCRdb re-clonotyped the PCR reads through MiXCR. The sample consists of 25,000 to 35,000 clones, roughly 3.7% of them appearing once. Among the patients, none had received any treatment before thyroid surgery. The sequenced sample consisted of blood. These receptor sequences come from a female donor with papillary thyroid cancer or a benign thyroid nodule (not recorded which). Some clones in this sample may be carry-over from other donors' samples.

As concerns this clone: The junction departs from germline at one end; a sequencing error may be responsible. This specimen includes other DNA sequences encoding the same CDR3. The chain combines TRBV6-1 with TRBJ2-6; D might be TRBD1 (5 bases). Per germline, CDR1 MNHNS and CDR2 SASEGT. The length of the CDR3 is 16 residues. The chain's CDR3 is CASSVGTGSGANVLTF. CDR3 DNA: TGTGCCAGCAGTGTAGGTACAGGCTCTGGTGCCAACGTCCTGACTTTC.

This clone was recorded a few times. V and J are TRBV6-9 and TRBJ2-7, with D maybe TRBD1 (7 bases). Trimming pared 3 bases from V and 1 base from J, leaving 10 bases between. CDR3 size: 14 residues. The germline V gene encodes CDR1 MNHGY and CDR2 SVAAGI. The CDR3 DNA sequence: TGTGCCAGCAGTTACGCGGGACAGTCCTACGAGCAGTACTTC. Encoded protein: CASSYAGQSYEQYF.

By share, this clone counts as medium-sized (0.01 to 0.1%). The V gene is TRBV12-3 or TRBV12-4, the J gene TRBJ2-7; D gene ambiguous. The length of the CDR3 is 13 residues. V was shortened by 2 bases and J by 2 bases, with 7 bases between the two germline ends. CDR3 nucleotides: TGTGCCAGCAGTTTAATACCTACCTACGAGCAGTACTTC. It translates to CASSLIPTYEQYF.

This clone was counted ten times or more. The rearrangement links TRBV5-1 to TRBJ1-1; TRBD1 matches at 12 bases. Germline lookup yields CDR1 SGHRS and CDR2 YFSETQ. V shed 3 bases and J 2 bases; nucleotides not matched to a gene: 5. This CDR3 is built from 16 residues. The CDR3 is CASSSGQGARNTEAFF. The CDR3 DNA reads TGCGCCAGCAGCTCGGGACAGGGGGCGCGAAACACTGAAGCTTTCTTT.

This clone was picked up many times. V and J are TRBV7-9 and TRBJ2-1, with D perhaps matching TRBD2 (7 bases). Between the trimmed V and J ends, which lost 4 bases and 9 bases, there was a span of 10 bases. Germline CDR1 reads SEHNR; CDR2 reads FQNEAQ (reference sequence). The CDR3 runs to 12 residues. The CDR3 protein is CASSSRGGEQFF. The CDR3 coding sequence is TGTGCCAGCAGCTCTAGGGGGGGTGAGCAGTTCTTC.

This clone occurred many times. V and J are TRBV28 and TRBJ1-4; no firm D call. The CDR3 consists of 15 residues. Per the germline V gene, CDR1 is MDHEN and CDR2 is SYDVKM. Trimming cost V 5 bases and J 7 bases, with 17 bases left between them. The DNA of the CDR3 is TGTGCCAGCAGTGCTTTCGGGCCTTCTACTGAAAAACTGTTTTTT. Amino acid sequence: CASSAFGPSTEKLFF.

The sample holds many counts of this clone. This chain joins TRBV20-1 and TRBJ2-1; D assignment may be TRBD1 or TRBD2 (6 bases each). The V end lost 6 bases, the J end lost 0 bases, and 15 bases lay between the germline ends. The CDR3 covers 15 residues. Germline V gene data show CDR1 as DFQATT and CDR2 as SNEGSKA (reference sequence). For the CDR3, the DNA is TGCAGTGCCGAAGGGGGGAGTGACTCCTACAATGAGCAGTTCTTC. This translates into CSAEGGSDSYNEQFF.

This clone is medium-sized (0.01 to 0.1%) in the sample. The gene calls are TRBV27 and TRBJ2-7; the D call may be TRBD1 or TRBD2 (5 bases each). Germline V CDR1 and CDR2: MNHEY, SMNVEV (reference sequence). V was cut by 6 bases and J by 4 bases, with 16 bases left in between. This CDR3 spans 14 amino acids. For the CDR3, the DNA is TGTGCCAGCAGGCCGGGACCGGCGGCGTACGAGCAGTACTTC. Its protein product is CASRPGPAAYEQYF.

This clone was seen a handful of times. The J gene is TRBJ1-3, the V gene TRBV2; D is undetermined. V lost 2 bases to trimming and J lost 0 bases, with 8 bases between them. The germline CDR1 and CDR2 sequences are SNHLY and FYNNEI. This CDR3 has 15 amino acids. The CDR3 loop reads CASSELSSSGNTIYF. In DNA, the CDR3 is TGTGCCAGCAGTGAACTTTCGTCCTCTGGAAACACCATATATTTT.

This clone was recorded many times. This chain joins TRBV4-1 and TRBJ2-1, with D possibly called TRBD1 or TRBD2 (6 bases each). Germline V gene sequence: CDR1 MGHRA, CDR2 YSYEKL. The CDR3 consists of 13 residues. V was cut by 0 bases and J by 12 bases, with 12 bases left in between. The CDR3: CASSQEGGWGQFF. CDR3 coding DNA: TGCGCCAGCAGCCAAGAAGGGGGGTGGGGGCAGTTCTTC.

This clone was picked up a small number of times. The CDR3 nucleotides read TGTGCCACCAGCAGTGTTACACCTGGAAACACCATATATTTT. It specifies CATSSVTPGNTIYF. The chain combines TRBV15 with TRBJ1-3, with D hard to call. Trimming took 3 bases from V and 2 from J, leaving 8 bases between them. The CDR3 runs 14 residues. Germline V gene data show CDR1 as LNHNV and CDR2 as YYDKDF (reference sequence).

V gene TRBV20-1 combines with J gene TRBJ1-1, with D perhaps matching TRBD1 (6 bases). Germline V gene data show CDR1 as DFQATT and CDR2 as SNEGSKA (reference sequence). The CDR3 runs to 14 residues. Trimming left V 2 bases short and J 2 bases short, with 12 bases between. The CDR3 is CSARNRAGNTEAFF. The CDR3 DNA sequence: TGCAGTGCTAGAAACAGGGCGGGTAACACTGAAGCTTTCTTT.

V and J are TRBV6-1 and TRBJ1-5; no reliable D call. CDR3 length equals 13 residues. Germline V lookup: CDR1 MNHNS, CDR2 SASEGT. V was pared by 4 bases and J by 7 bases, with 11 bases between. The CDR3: CASSVWDIQPQHF. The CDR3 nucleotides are TGTGCCAGCAGTGTATGGGATATCCAGCCCCAGCATTTT.

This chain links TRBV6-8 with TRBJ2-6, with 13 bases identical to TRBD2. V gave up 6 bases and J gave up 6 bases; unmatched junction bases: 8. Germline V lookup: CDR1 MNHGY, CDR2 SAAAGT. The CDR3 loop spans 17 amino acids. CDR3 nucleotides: TGTGCCAGCAGCCTCACTAGCGGGAGGGCTGTGGCCAACGTCCTGACTTTC. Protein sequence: CASSLTSGRAVANVLTF.

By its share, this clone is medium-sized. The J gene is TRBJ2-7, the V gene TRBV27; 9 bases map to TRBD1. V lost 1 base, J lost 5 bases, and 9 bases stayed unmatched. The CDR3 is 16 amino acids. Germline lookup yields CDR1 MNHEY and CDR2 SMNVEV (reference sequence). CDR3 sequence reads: CASSLFWDRASHEQYF. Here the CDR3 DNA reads TGTGCCAGCAGTTTATTCTGGGACAGGGCTTCCCACGAGCAGTACTTC.

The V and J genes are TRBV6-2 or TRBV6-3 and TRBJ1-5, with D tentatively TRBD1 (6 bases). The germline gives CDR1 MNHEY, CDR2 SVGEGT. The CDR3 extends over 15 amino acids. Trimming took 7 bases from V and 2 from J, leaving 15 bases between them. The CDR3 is CASTRSGAGNQPQHF. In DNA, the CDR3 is TGTGCCAGCACTCGTTCAGGGGCCGGCAATCAGCCCCAGCATTTT.

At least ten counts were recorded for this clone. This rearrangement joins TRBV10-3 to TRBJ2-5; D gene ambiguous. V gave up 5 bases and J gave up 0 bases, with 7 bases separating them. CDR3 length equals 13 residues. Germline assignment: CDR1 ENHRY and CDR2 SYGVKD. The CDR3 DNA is TGTGCCATCAGTAGGAATCACCAAGAGACCCAGTACTTC. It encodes CAISRNHQETQYF.

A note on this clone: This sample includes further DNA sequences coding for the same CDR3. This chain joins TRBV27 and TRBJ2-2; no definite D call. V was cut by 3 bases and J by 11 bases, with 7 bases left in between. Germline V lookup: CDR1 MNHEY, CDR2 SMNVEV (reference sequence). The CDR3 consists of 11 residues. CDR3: CASSFLGELFF. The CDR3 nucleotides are TGTGCCAGCAGTTTTTTAGGTGAGCTGTTTTTT.

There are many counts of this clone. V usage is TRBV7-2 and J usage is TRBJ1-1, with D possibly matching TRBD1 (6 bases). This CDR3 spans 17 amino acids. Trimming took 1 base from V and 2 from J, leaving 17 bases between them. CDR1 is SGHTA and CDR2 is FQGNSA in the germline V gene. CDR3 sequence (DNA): TGTGCCAGCAGCTTAGTCGCTAGGGGGATCCTTAACACTGAAGCTTTCTTT. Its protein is CASSLVARGILNTEAFF.

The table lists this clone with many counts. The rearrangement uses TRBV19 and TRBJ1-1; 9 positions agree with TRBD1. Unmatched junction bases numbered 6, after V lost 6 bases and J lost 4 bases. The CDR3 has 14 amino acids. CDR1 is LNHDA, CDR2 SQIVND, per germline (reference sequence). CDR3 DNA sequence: TGTGCCAGTAGAAACAGGGGGCAAGTCACTGAAGCTTTCTTT. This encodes CASRNRGQVTEAFF.

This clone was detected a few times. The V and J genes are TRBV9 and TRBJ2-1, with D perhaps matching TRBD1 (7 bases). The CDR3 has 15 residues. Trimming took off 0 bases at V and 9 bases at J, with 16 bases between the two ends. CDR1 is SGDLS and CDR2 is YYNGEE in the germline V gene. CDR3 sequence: CASSVGGARDSEQFF. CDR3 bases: TGTGCCAGCAGCGTAGGGGGGGCGCGGGACAGTGAGCAGTTCTTC.

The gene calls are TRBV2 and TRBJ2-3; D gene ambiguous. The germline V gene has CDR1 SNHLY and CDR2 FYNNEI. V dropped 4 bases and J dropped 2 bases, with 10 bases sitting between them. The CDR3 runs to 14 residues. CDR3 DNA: TGTGCCAGCAGTGCTCAGATAGACACAGATACGCAGTATTTT. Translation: CASSAQIDTDTQYF.

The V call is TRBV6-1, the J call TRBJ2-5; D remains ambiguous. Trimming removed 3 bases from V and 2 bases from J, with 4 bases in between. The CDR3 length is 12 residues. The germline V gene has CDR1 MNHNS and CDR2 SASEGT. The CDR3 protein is CASSDVQETQYF. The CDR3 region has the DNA TGTGCCAGCAGTGACGTTCAAGAGACCCAGTACTTC.